These 25 T cell receptor beta chains share one sample of origin, sequenced in a study of Graves' ophthalmopathy and Graves' hyperthyroidism (dated by TCRdb to 2016 to 2018). For sequencing, an Illumina HiSeq 2000 was employed. For repertoire sequencing, the TCR beta CDR3 regions were amplified from RNA transcripts. A first-round RT-PCR used HTBI primers with the Qiagen OneStep RT-PCR kit, followed by a second-round multiplex PCR, size selection and purification. The public reads were reprocessed in TCRdb via fastp at Q25 and MiXCR, keeping in-frame beta chains. Each CDR3 protein gets just one entry, which takes the most common genes and DNA from the rows behind it. For this sample there are about 620,000 distinct CDR3 sequences; about 20% appear just once. The ten biggest clones cover approximately 6.5% of the sample. What was sequenced was peripheral blood. The receptors shown here come from a woman under 30 with stable Graves' hyperthyroidism. Some clones in this sample may be carry-over from other donors' samples. Donor details come from another sample of the same person, matched by shared clones.

The rearrangement uses TRBV6-2 or TRBV6-3 and TRBJ1-2; no definite D call. The CDR3 has 12 amino acids. The germline V and J ends were trimmed by 5 bases and 6 bases, with 10 bases remaining between them. In germline, CDR1 is MNHEY, CDR2 SVGEGT. The CDR3 coding sequence is TGTGCCAGCAGTCAGAGTTCTCATGGCTACACCTTC. The encoded protein is CASSQSSHGYTF.

This clonotype was observed a handful of times. The rearrangement joins TRBV2 to TRBJ2-4; 7 nucleotides match TRBD1. Germline loops: CDR1 SNHLY, CDR2 FYNNEI. The CDR3 runs to 12 residues. V trimming: 6 bases; J trimming: 14 bases; junction bases outside the gene matches: 10. The CDR3 DNA sequence: TGTGCCAGCAGGAGGGGGCCGGATGCCAAGTACTTC. Translated: CASRRGPDAKYF.

The genes are TRBV6-2 or TRBV6-3 and TRBJ1-2; D is unresolved. The CDR3 has 11 residues. Germline V lookup: CDR1 MNHEY, CDR2 SVGEGT. Trimming pared 6 bases from V and 5 bases from J, leaving 7 bases between. The CDR3 sequence: CASRAEYGYTF. The CDR3 nucleotides read TGTGCCAGCAGGGCAGAGTATGGCTACACCTTC.

This clonotype occurred a few times. V usage is TRBV15 and J usage is TRBJ2-6; D might be TRBD1 (5 bases). Trimming pared 3 bases from V and 1 base from J, leaving 7 bases between. Germline V gene lookup returns CDR1 LNHNV and CDR2 YYDKDF (reference sequence). The CDR3 has 15 residues. CDR3 sequence (DNA): TGTGCCACCAGCAGGGACAAGTCTGGGGCCAACGTCCTGACTTTC. It translates to CATSRDKSGANVLTF.

The CDR3 reads CASSPESRLSSGANVLTF. As DNA, the CDR3 is TGCGCCAGCAGCCCAGAGTCGAGGCTTTCCTCTGGGGCCAACGTCCTGACTTTC. This chain links TRBV5-1 with TRBJ2-6; D not certain. The CDR3 contains 18 residues. V was trimmed by 4 bases and J by 0 bases, leaving 17 bases between them. Germline CDR1 reads SGHRS; CDR2 reads YFSETQ.

This clonotype has at least ten counts. This CDR3 is CATSEPIASGANVLTF. In DNA, the CDR3 is TGTGCCACCAGTGAACCAATAGCCTCTGGGGCCAACGTCCTGACTTTC. This chain uses TRBV24-1 with TRBJ2-6; D uncertain. Trimming took off 4 bases at V and 0 bases at J, with 9 bases between the two ends. This CDR3 region has 16 residues. Per germline, CDR1 KGHDR and CDR2 SFDVKD.

This clonotype has at least ten counts. This rearrangement joins TRBV28 to TRBJ2-2, with 8 nucleotides matching TRBD2. CDR1 and CDR2 (germline): MDHEN, SYDVKM. After removal of 5 bases from V and 4 bases from J, the junction contained 15 bases not matched to a gene. The CDR3 loop spans 18 amino acids. The CDR3 here is CASSKLTRGLVATGELFF. In nucleotides, the CDR3 is TGTGCCAGCAGTAAATTAACCCGGGGACTAGTCGCCACCGGGGAGCTGTTTTTT.

In this sample, this clonotype turned up many times. V gene TRBV6-5 combines with J gene TRBJ2-5; D might be TRBD1 (5 bases). V lost 2 bases and J lost 4, with 14 bases in between. Germline CDR1 MNHEY, CDR2 SVGAGI. This CDR3 spans 15 amino acids. The CDR3 DNA follows: TGTGCCAGCAGTTACCGCAGGGTAACGAGAGAGACCCAGTACTTC. It is translated as CASSYRRVTRETQYF.

This sequence joins TRBV6-1 and TRBJ2-7, with D possibly being TRBD1 or TRBD2 (5 bases each). The CDR3 extends over 14 amino acids. Germline V CDR1 and CDR2: MNHNS, SASEGT. V lost 8 bases to trimming and J lost 6 bases, with 20 bases between them. The CDR3 region is CASSLGTYMSEQYF. CDR3 nucleotides: TGTGCCAGCTCATTGGGGACGTACATGTCCGAGCAGTACTTC.

The rearrangement uses TRBV10-3 and TRBJ2-7; 8 bases are shared with TRBD1. V shed 4 bases, J shed 0 bases, and the junction held 2 bases outside the gene matches. This CDR3 is built from 14 residues. CDR1 and CDR2 (germline): ENHRY, SYGVKD. CDR3 coding DNA: TGTGCCATCAGTGCAGGGGGCGGCTCCTACGAGCAGTACTTC. Its protein is CAISAGGGSYEQYF.

In this sample, this clonotype turned up many times. V is TRBV6-5 and J is TRBJ1-2, with 7 bases identical to TRBD1. The ends lost 5 bases at V and 6 bases at J; junction bases unmatched: 6. This CDR3 contains 13 residues. Germline-derived CDR1 and CDR2 are MNHEY and SVGAGI. DNA for the CDR3: TGTGCCAGCAGTACTGGGACAGATAATGGCTACACCTTC. Residues: CASSTGTDNGYTF.

This clonotype was seen more than once but under ten times. The V gene is TRBV29-1, the J gene TRBJ1-1, with TRBD1 matching 7 bases. Germline V gives CDR1 SQVTM, CDR2 ANQGSEA. This CDR3 has 13 residues. The V and J ends lost 7 bases and 0 bases, in that order; junction bases with no gene match: 5. CDR3 loop: CSAMGQMNTEAFF. The DNA for the CDR3 is TGCAGCGCCATGGGACAGATGAACACTGAAGCTTTCTTT.

This clonotype came up many times. The chain uses TRBV2 and TRBJ2-7; TRBD1 agrees at 9 bases. The CDR3 length is 15 residues. Germline CDR1 is SNHLY and CDR2 is FYNNEI. J gave up 1 base and V 4 bases, and 5 bases lay outside the gene matches. The CDR3 loop reads CASSVWDRVSYEQYF. The CDR3 DNA follows: TGTGCCAGCAGTGTATGGGACAGGGTTTCCTACGAGCAGTACTTC.

This chain connects TRBV10-3 to TRBJ1-3; no clear D gene. The CDR3 contains 15 residues. Germline values: CDR1 ENHRY, CDR2 SYGVKD. V was cut by 3 bases and J by 2 bases, with 11 bases left in between. The CDR3 DNA sequence: TGTGCCATCAGTGAAAGGGTTTTTGCTGGAAACACCATATATTTT. Amino acids: CAISERVFAGNTIYF.

The CDR3 DNA is TGTGCCAGCAGCTCCATCGGGACGGAACACCAAGAGACCCAGTACTTC. It yields the protein CASSSIGTEHQETQYF. V usage is TRBV7-2 and J usage is TRBJ2-5; D is possibly TRBD1 or TRBD2 (5 bases each). V was trimmed by 4 bases and J by 0 bases, leaving 15 bases between them. Germline assignment: CDR1 SGHTA and CDR2 FQGNSA. The CDR3 is 16 amino acids.

V and J are TRBV20-1 and TRBJ1-2; tentative D call: TRBD1 (5 bases). The germline V gene encodes CDR1 DFQATT and CDR2 SNEGSKA (reference sequence). Trimming took 1 base from V and 2 from J, leaving 11 bases between them. The CDR3 has 14 residues. The CDR3 DNA reads as TGCAGTGCTAGAGGCCGGTGGGGGAACTATGGCTACACCTTC. Amino acids: CSARGRWGNYGYTF.

The chain combines TRBV12-3 or TRBV12-4 with TRBJ1-2; 7 nucleotides agree with TRBD1. The V segment lost 5 bases and the J segment 6 bases; nucleotides outside the gene matches: 9. The CDR3 has 14 residues. The CDR3 DNA follows: TGTGCCAGCAGTGCGTCACAGGGGTACAATGGCTACACCTTC. Its translation is CASSASQGYNGYTF.

The table lists this clonotype with many counts. The CDR3 DNA reads as TGCAGCGTTGTTGGACCGTCGAACTCTGGGGCCAACGTCCTGACTTTC. This encodes CSVVGPSNSGANVLTF. The rearrangement uses TRBV29-1 and TRBJ2-6, with D uncertain. The CDR3 totals 16 residues. Germline V gene data show CDR1 as SQVTM and CDR2 as ANQGSEA. V lost 4 bases to trimming and J lost 0 bases, with 13 bases between them.

This clonotype appeared many times. This sequence joins TRBV28 and TRBJ1-3; D remains unclear. This CDR3 is 15 amino acids long. With 7 bases removed from V and 4 bases from J, the gap between germline ends came to 17 bases. Per the germline V gene, CDR1 is MDHEN and CDR2 is SYDVKM. This CDR3 is CASNPAPNEGNTIYF. In nucleotides, the CDR3 is TGTGCCAGCAATCCGGCTCCCAATGAAGGAAACACCATATATTTT.

The chain recombines TRBV12-3 or TRBV12-4 with TRBJ1-5; possible D gene TRBD1, 5 bases. This CDR3 comprises 15 residues. V gave up 5 bases and J gave up 5 bases, with 16 bases separating them. Here the CDR3 reads CASSNGGHFYQPQHF. For the CDR3, the DNA is TGTGCCAGCAGTAATGGTGGACATTTCTATCAGCCCCAGCATTTT.

This clonotype was seen ten or more times. The V call is TRBV20-1, the J call TRBJ2-7, with D perhaps TRBD1 (5 bases). This CDR3 has 15 residues. Germline values: CDR1 DFQATT, CDR2 SNEGSKA (reference sequence). V lost 1 base to trimming and J lost 5 bases, with 18 bases between them. The CDR3 nucleotides read TGCAGTGCTAGAGGTCAGGCAGGGCGGCTGAACGAGCAGTACTTC. This translates into CSARGQAGRLNEQYF.

The V and J genes are TRBV20-1 and TRBJ2-5; D ambiguous. Germline CDR1 DFQATT, CDR2 SNEGSKA (reference sequence). Trimming stripped 3 bases from V and 5 bases from J, with 13 bases between. The CDR3 runs 13 residues. CDR3 sequence: CSASAGPGETQYF. For the CDR3, the DNA is TGCAGTGCTAGCGCCGGGCCTGGGGAGACCCAGTACTTC.

This clonotype was seen at least ten times. The CDR3 protein is CASSYSKGAPGNTIYF. The CDR3 DNA reads TGTGCCAGCAGTTACTCGAAGGGGGCTCCTGGAAACACCATATATTTT. V gene TRBV6-5 combines with J gene TRBJ1-3; 7 bases map to TRBD1. Looked up from germline, CDR1 is MNHEY and CDR2 is SVGAGI. The CDR3 loop spans 16 amino acids. V gave up 0 bases and J gave up 2 bases; unmatched junction bases: 4.

Many counts were recorded for this clonotype. This chain joins TRBV10-3 and TRBJ1-3; 7 positions match TRBD1. The CDR3 totals 15 residues. Germline V gives CDR1 ENHRY, CDR2 SYGVKD. The V gene end was trimmed by 10 bases and the J gene end by 4 bases; junction bases not matched to a gene: 13. The CDR3 nucleotides are TGTGCCACAAAGACAGGGCTCACCGGGGGAAACACCATATATTTT. It encodes CATKTGLTGGNTIYF.

The table lists this clonotype with many counts. This sequence joins TRBV20-1 and TRBJ1-1; TRBD1 is a possible D gene (5 bases). The CDR3 extends over 13 amino acids. Germline V gene data show CDR1 as DFQATT and CDR2 as SNEGSKA (reference sequence). V was trimmed by 5 bases and J by 0 bases, leaving 10 bases between them. Here the CDR3 DNA reads TGCAGTGCTCCACGGGGGGTGAACACTGAAGCTTTCTTT. Protein sequence: CSAPRGVNTEAFF.